This T cell receptor beta chain was documented in a study of T cell changes during pregnancy in multiple sclerosis (dated by TCRdb to about 2019). Regarding the study in general: The study looked at changes in the T cell repertoire across pregnancy in women with multiple sclerosis.

Of note for this clone: Its antigen remains undetermined. No base qualities exist here, and no much larger clone lies one base off it.

Library generation was performed with the immunoSEQ multiplex PCR assay. This is the immuneACCESS table as TCRdb keeps it, with only in-frame sequences that have V and J called. A part of the clones is gone; compared with another copy, unresolved V genes explain less than half, and the rest is unexplained. In all, the sample holds 75,000 to 90,000 clones, and about 92% of those were seen once. The biggest ten clones account for around 0.22% of the sample. Based on the germline V gene (reference sequence), the CDR1 and CDR2 sequences are LNHNV and YYDKDF. V sheds 3 bases and J sheds 1 base, leaving 15 bases between their ends. The CDR3 sequence holds 16 residues, the cysteine and phenylalanine included. This entry keeps only the CDR3 DNA: 48 bases, framed from base 1.

The chain uses TRBV15 and TRBJ1-1; the best D guess is TRBD1, with 5 bases matching. This material consisted of CD4+ T cells from peripheral blood mononuclear cells, taken before pregnancy. The sequence derives from a female donor with multiple sclerosis, enrolled in a pregnancy study. In nucleotides, the sequence is TGTGCCACCAGCAGGATGGCGGGACGGTCGAACACTGAAGCTTTCTTT. Its protein product is CATSRMAGRSNTEAFF.